These 22 T cell receptor beta chains were sequenced from one sample in a study of a mutant IDH1 vaccine in newly diagnosed glioma. Profiled with immunoSEQ multiplex PCR; TCRdb holds only in-frame clones, not every one. In the table there are more than 25,000 clones, 60% to 85% of which are singletons. Specified time point: week 35, safety follow-up. Each vaccine dose was 300 ug of mutant IDH1 20-mer peptide, with topical imiquimod. The antigens for these receptors are not known. The material was PBMCs, obtained from a glioma patient whose treatment included an IDH1 peptide vaccine. The receptor set was obtained from a woman in her thirties with glioma. Some clones in this sample may be carry-over from other donors' samples.

The chain carries TRBV14 and TRBJ2-5; TRBD2 matches at 7 bases. V lost 6 bases and J lost 4; bases outside the gene matches: 5. This CDR3 is 13 amino acids long. CDR1 SGHDN and CDR2 FVKESK come from the germline V gene. The CDR3 spells CASSRGGAETQYF. CDR3 DNA sequence: TGTGCCAGCAGTCGGGGAGGGGCAGAGACCCAGTACTTC.

The chain uses TRBV27 and TRBJ2-6, with 8 bases aligning to TRBD2. The junction had 3 bases not matched to a gene; V was cut back by 5 bases and J by 0 bases. Germline CDR1 reads MNHEY; CDR2 reads SMNVEV (reference sequence). The CDR3 sequence is 16 residues long. CDR3 loop: CASSAGGPSGANVLTF. In nucleotides, the CDR3 is TGTGCCAGCAGTGCGGGGGGCCCCTCTGGGGCCAACGTCCTGACTTTC.

DNA for the CDR3: TGTGCCATCAGTGCCAGCGCCAGCACAGATACGCAGTATTTT. Protein: CAISASASTDTQYF. This chain links TRBV10-3 with TRBJ2-3, with unresolved D. Trimming removed 4 bases from V and 0 bases from J, with 8 bases in between. The CDR3 runs 14 residues. Germline CDR1 ENHRY, CDR2 SYGVKD.

The chain is built from TRBV15 and TRBJ1-1, with 10 bases fitting TRBD1. CDR1 and CDR2 (germline): LNHNV, YYDKDF (reference sequence). This CDR3 has 15 residues. J was trimmed by 1 base and V by 5 bases; bases with no gene match: 4. The CDR3 is CATSDRDRGNTEAFF. The DNA for the CDR3 is TGTGCCACCAGCGACCGGGACAGGGGGAACACTGAAGCTTTCTTT.

The chain couples TRBV6-1 to TRBJ1-2; D possibly corresponds to TRBD1 (6 bases). CDR3 length: 14 amino acids. V was clipped by 2 bases and J by 4 bases, with 11 bases between them. Germline V gives CDR1 MNHNS, CDR2 SASEGT. The DNA for the CDR3 is TGTGCCAGCAGTGAAAGGGGGGCAGTCTATGGCTACACCTTC. Its protein product is CASSERGAVYGYTF.

The chain recombines TRBV19 with TRBJ2-7, with D unclear. The ends were cut back, 5 bases at V and 1 base at J, with 15 bases in the middle. This CDR3 is 15 amino acids long. Germline CDR1 reads LNHDA; CDR2 reads SQIVND (reference sequence). The CDR3 region is CASSASLHRSYEQYF. The CDR3 coding sequence is TGTGCCAGTAGTGCCTCCCTCCACAGATCCTACGAGCAGTACTTC.

V is TRBV7-8 and J is TRBJ1-2; 7 bases align to TRBD1. Germline V CDR1 and CDR2: SGHVS, FQNEAQ. The CDR3 spans 18 residues. V shed 4 bases and J 4 bases; nucleotides not matched to a gene: 18. CDR3 coding DNA: TGTGCCAGCAGCTACCAGACAGGGAAAGACCCTCGAAGCTATGGCTACACCTTC. Translating gives CASSYQTGKDPRSYGYTF.

The chain uses TRBV10-1 and TRBJ2-3; perhaps TRBD2 as D (6 bases). Germline V gene lookup returns CDR1 WNHNN and CDR2 SYGVQD (reference sequence). V gave up 5 bases and J gave up 2 bases, with 8 bases separating them. The CDR3 covers 13 residues. The CDR3 loop reads CASSLAYTDTQYF. The CDR3 nucleotides read TGCGCCAGCAGTCTAGCGTACACAGATACGCAGTATTTT.

CDR3 coding DNA: TGCGCCAGCAGCCAAGGCGGGAGGAGTTACGAGCAGTACTTC. This gives the protein CASSQGGRSYEQYF. This chain connects TRBV4-1 to TRBJ2-7; 8 positions agree with TRBD2. The CDR3 runs to 14 residues. The germline V gene encodes CDR1 MGHRA and CDR2 YSYEKL. J gave up 4 bases and V 1 base, and 3 bases lay outside the gene matches.

This rearrangement joins TRBV7-6 to TRBJ2-5; a possible D gene is TRBD2 (5 bases). Germline values: CDR1 SGHVS, CDR2 FNYEAQ. Trimming took off 5 bases at V and 7 bases at J, with 17 bases between the two ends. The CDR3 has 14 residues. The DNA for the CDR3 is TGTGCCAGCAGCAGAGTAATCCGGGAAGGGACCCAGTACTTC. This gives the protein CASSRVIREGTQYF.

This rearrangement joins TRBV7-9 to TRBJ2-5, with 8 bases aligning to TRBD2. Germline V gene data show CDR1 as SEHNR and CDR2 as FQNEAQ (reference sequence). V lost 4 bases to trimming and J lost 4 bases; unmatched junction nucleotides: 5. The CDR3 sequence is 14 residues long. This CDR3 is CASSSGAGVETQYF. The CDR3 coding sequence is TGTGCCAGCAGCTCAGGAGCGGGAGTAGAGACCCAGTACTTC.

The rearrangement joins TRBV30 to TRBJ2-1, with 9 bases identical to TRBD2. V shed 1 base, J shed 2 bases, and the junction held 18 bases outside the gene matches. Germline lookup yields CDR1 GTSNPN and CDR2 SVGIG (reference sequence). There are 20 residues in the CDR3. The CDR3 here is CAWSGIGPEVLAGPYNEQFF. Written as DNA, the CDR3 is TGTGCCTGGAGTGGAATCGGCCCCGAAGTCCTAGCGGGGCCCTACAATGAGCAGTTCTTC.

The gene calls are TRBV9 and TRBJ1-1; D is ambiguous. The CDR3 totals 14 residues. The V and J ends lost 0 bases and 3 bases respectively, with 9 bases between them. Germline values: CDR1 SGDLS, CDR2 YYNGEE. The CDR3 reads CASSVGNRDTEAFF. CDR3 DNA: TGTGCCAGCAGCGTAGGGAATCGGGACACTGAAGCTTTCTTT.

The chain combines TRBV6-6 with TRBJ2-7; unclear D gene. Germline-derived CDR1 and CDR2 are MNHNY and SVGAGI (reference sequence). With 0 bases removed from V and 3 bases from J, the gap between germline ends came to 9 bases. This CDR3 spans 14 amino acids. Here the CDR3 reads CASSYSQRSYEQYF. CDR3 DNA sequence: TGTGCCAGCAGTTACTCCCAGCGTAGCTACGAGCAGTACTTC.

This clone was counted between two and nine times. V and J are TRBV2 and TRBJ2-2; unclear D gene. The germline V gene encodes CDR1 SNHLY and CDR2 FYNNEI. There are 12 residues in the CDR3. Trimming stripped 7 bases from V and 6 bases from J, with 9 bases between. The CDR3 reads CASIFVAGELFF. CDR3 nucleotides: TGTGCCAGCATCTTCGTGGCCGGGGAGCTGTTTTTT.

The chain has TRBV27 and TRBJ1-1, with D possibly matching TRBD1 (6 bases). The germline CDR1 and CDR2 sequences are MNHEY and SMNVEV (reference sequence). The ends were cut back, 6 bases at V and 3 bases at J, with 23 bases in the middle. This CDR3 spans 17 amino acids. The CDR3 reads CASRFGHLGGQDTEAFF. As DNA, the CDR3 is TGTGCCAGCAGATTTGGGCACCTCGGGGGACAAGACACTGAAGCTTTCTTT.

This clone was detected a few times. The J gene is TRBJ1-1, the V gene TRBV6-4; perhaps TRBD1 as D (5 bases). Germline CDR1 and CDR2: MRHNA and SNTAGT. Trimming stripped 0 bases from V and 5 bases from J, with 7 bases between. The CDR3 consists of 13 residues. The CDR3 region is CASSDSPGTEAFF. CDR3 nucleotide sequence: TGTGCCAGCAGTGACTCTCCAGGGACTGAAGCTTTCTTT.

This clone turned up a few times. The chain carries TRBV11-2 and TRBJ1-1; D is possibly TRBD1 (6 bases). This CDR3 is built from 15 residues. V was pared by 1 base and J by 2 bases, with 11 bases between. Germline CDR1 reads SGHAT; CDR2 reads FQNNGV. This CDR3 reads CASSLVPRGNTEAFF. In nucleotides, the CDR3 is TGTGCCAGCAGCTTAGTACCCAGGGGCAACACTGAAGCTTTCTTT.

The V call is TRBV6-1, the J call TRBJ1-4; possibly TRBD1 for D (5 bases). This CDR3 is 15 amino acids long. CDR1 is MNHNS and CDR2 is SASEGT in the germline V gene. With 2 bases removed from V and 4 bases from J, the gap between germline ends came to 11 bases. CDR3 residues: CASSERGGFNEKLFF. DNA for the CDR3: TGTGCCAGCAGTGAAAGGGGAGGATTTAATGAAAAACTGTTTTTT.

This chain connects TRBV6-1 to TRBJ1-2, with D perhaps TRBD1 (5 bases). CDR3 length: 14 amino acids. V shed 5 bases and J shed 1 base, with 11 bases lying between them. CDR1 and CDR2 (germline): MNHNS, SASEGT. CDR3 nucleotide sequence: TGTGCCAGCAGTTTTGCGGGGGGTAACTATGGCTACACCTTC. Protein sequence: CASSFAGGNYGYTF.

The rearrangement joins TRBV19 to TRBJ2-7; D not certain. V was trimmed by 7 bases and J by 3 bases, leaving 16 bases between them. This CDR3 has 14 amino acids. Germline-derived CDR1 and CDR2 are LNHDA and SQIVND (reference sequence). CDR3 DNA: TGTGCCAGTATGGATTTTGGGTCAGGCTACGAGCAGTACTTC. The encoded protein is CASMDFGSGYEQYF.

The V and J genes are TRBV10-3 and TRBJ2-1; 11 bases are shared with TRBD2. The CDR3 loop spans 15 amino acids. Losses at the gene ends were 4 bases for V and 10 bases for J; bases not matched to a gene: 9. Germline values: CDR1 ENHRY, CDR2 SYGVKD. Here the CDR3 reads CAISAGVAGGREQFF. The CDR3 bases are TGTGCCATCAGTGCGGGAGTAGCGGGAGGGCGGGAGCAGTTCTTC.